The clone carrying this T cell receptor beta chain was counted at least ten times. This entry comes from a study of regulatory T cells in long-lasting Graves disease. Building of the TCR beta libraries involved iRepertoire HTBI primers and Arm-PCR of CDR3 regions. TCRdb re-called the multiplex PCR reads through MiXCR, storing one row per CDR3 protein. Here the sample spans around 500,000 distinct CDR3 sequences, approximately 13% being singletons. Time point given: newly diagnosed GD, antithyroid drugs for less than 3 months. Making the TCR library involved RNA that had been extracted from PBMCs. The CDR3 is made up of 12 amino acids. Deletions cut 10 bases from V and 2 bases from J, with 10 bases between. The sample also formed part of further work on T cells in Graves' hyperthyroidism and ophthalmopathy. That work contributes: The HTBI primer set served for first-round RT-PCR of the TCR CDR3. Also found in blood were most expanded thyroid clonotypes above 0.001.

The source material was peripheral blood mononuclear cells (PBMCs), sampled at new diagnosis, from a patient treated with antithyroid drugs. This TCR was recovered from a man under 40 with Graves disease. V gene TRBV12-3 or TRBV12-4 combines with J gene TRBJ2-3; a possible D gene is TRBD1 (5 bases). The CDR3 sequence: CAISGITDTQYF. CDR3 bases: TGTGCCATCTCAGGGATCACAGATACGCAGTATTTT.